A selection of T cell receptor beta chains follows, all from one sample in a study of control samples from healthy donors and cancer patients. TCRdb's table, derived via immunoSEQ multiplex PCR, lists solely in-frame clones and lacks some. The data contain about 51,000 clones, 80% of them singletons. Sequences were obtained from blood. Receptor source: a man between 65 and 79 years old in good health. The CDR3 runs from the conserved cysteine through the conserved F or W. The order of the fields is D gene, clone size, V gene, J gene, CDR3 DNA, CDR3 protein. D genes are given only for firm matches. Only some rows state a clone size, as once, few, many or a class for expanded clones.

d_call: -
clone_size: few
v_call: TRBV19
j_call: TRBJ2-2
cdr3_nt: TGTGCCAGTGGGTCCGGGGAGCTGTTTTTT
cdr3_aa: CASGSGELFF

d_call: TRBD1
clone_size: few
v_call: TRBV18
j_call: TRBJ1-1
cdr3_nt: TGTGCCAGCTCACCGGACAGGTCCGCTGAAGCTTTCTTT
cdr3_aa: CASSPDRSAEAFF

d_call: TRBD1
clone_size: few
v_call: TRBV3-1/TRBV3-2
j_call: TRBJ2-1
cdr3_nt: TGTGCCAGCAGCCAACTCAGGGGGTATGGTGAGCAGTTCTTC
cdr3_aa: CASSQLRGYGEQFF

d_call: -
clone_size: few
v_call: TRBV6-6
j_call: TRBJ1-1
cdr3_nt: TGTGCCAGCAGTTACACCATCGGGGGCACTGAAGCTTTCTTT
cdr3_aa: CASSYTIGGTEAFF

d_call: TRBD2
clone_size: -
v_call: TRBV7-9
j_call: TRBJ2-1
cdr3_nt: TGTGCCAGCAGCCTCAGGACTAGCGCGACCTACAATGAGCAGTTCTTC
cdr3_aa: CASSLRTSATYNEQFF

d_call: -
clone_size: -
v_call: TRBV6-6
j_call: TRBJ2-2
cdr3_nt: TGTGCCAGCAGCCCGTCTAGTGTAACCGGGGAGCTGTTTTTT
cdr3_aa: CASSPSSVTGELFF

d_call: -
clone_size: -
v_call: TRBV2
j_call: TRBJ2-1
cdr3_nt: TGTGCCAGCAGTGAACAGGGAGGTGGCAATGAGCAGTTCTTC
cdr3_aa: CASSEQGGGNEQFF

d_call: TRBD1
clone_size: few
v_call: TRBV18
j_call: TRBJ1-6
cdr3_nt: TGTGCCAGCTCACCCGCCGGGACAGATAATTCACCCCTCCACTTT
cdr3_aa: CASSPAGTDNSPLHF

d_call: TRBD2
clone_size: -
v_call: TRBV5-1
j_call: TRBJ2-7
cdr3_nt: TGCGCCAGCAGCGGCGAGAAAGCGGGAGGGCCGCTAGGGTACGAGCAGTACTTC
cdr3_aa: CASSGEKAGGPLGYEQYF

d_call: TRBD1
clone_size: -
v_call: TRBV10-3
j_call: TRBJ2-1
cdr3_nt: TGTGCCACCGCACGGACAGGGGGCACCTACAATGAGCAGTTCTTC
cdr3_aa: CATARTGGTYNEQFF

d_call: -
clone_size: -
v_call: TRBV18
j_call: TRBJ2-5
cdr3_nt: TGTGCCAGCTCACAGGTACAGGGAGAGACCCAGTACTTC
cdr3_aa: CASSQVQGETQYF

d_call: -
clone_size: -
v_call: TRBV7-2
j_call: TRBJ2-2
cdr3_nt: TGTGCCAGCAGCTTACTGACAGTCCCCGACACCGGGGAGCTGTTTTTT
cdr3_aa: CASSLLTVPDTGELFF

d_call: -
clone_size: once
v_call: TRBV29-1
j_call: TRBJ1-3
cdr3_nt: TGCAGCGTTGCAAGGAGAGAGGGCTCTGGAAACACCATATATTTT
cdr3_aa: CSVARREGSGNTIYF

d_call: -
clone_size: once
v_call: TRBV21-1
j_call: TRBJ1-6
cdr3_nt: TGTGCCAGACCCAAGGGGGGCCCAAATTCACCCCTCCACTTT
cdr3_aa: CARPKGGPNSPLHF

d_call: TRBD1
clone_size: -
v_call: TRBV24-1
j_call: TRBJ2-5
cdr3_nt: TGTGCCACCAGTGGTCCTATTAGGGGACAGGGTTTAGAGACCCAGTACTTC
cdr3_aa: CATSGPIRGQGLETQYF

d_call: TRBD2
clone_size: -
v_call: TRBV28
j_call: TRBJ2-5
cdr3_nt: TGTGCCAGCAGTTTATGGGGGACGGTCAGCGGGGGAGAGACCCAGTACTTC
cdr3_aa: CASSLWGTVSGGETQYF

d_call: -
clone_size: -
v_call: TRBV9
j_call: TRBJ2-3
cdr3_nt: TGTGCCAGCAGGCCGGGGGCGGGGGATACAGATACGCAGTATTTT
cdr3_aa: CASRPGAGDTDTQYF

d_call: -
clone_size: -
v_call: TRBV30
j_call: TRBJ1-5
cdr3_nt: TGTGCCTGGAGTGTACAGGGCCGCGGGGATCAGCCCCAGCATTTT
cdr3_aa: CAWSVQGRGDQPQHF

d_call: TRBD2
clone_size: -
v_call: TRBV5-6
j_call: TRBJ2-3
cdr3_nt: TGTGCCAGCAGCCTCCCTAGCGGGACAGATACGCAGTATTTT
cdr3_aa: CASSLPSGTDTQYF

d_call: TRBD1
clone_size: -
v_call: TRBV19
j_call: TRBJ1-2
cdr3_nt: TGTGCCAGTAGTATATCCCGGACAGGGTATAACTATGGCTACACCTTC
cdr3_aa: CASSISRTGYNYGYTF

d_call: -
clone_size: -
v_call: TRBV21-1
j_call: TRBJ1-5
cdr3_nt: TGTGCCAGCAGCAAATACCCTGACAGGTACAATCAGCCCCAGCATTTT
cdr3_aa: CASSKYPDRYNQPQHF

d_call: TRBD1
clone_size: -
v_call: TRBV27
j_call: TRBJ1-4
cdr3_nt: TGTGCCTCCAAACAGGGGGCGGGCGTACGAACTAATGAAAAACTGTTTTTT
cdr3_aa: CASKQGAGVRTNEKLFF

d_call: -
clone_size: once
v_call: TRBV4-1
j_call: TRBJ2-7
cdr3_nt: TGCGCCAGCAGCCAAGGTCACGGGGACGAGCAGTACTTC
cdr3_aa: CASSQGHGDEQYF

d_call: -
clone_size: -
v_call: TRBV30
j_call: TRBJ2-7
cdr3_nt: TGTGCCTGGAGTGTTCCTGTGGGGTACGAGCAGTACTTC
cdr3_aa: CAWSVPVGYEQYF

d_call: TRBD2
clone_size: -
v_call: TRBV6-6
j_call: TRBJ2-5
cdr3_nt: TGTGCCAGCACCCCCGGGAGGTCCGGCAGCGGGGAGACCCAGTACTTC
cdr3_aa: CASTPGRSGSGETQYF

d_call: -
clone_size: -
v_call: TRBV6-5
j_call: TRBJ2-7
cdr3_nt: TGTGCCAGCAGTTACGTCACAGGCACCTACTACGAGCAGTACTTC
cdr3_aa: CASSYVTGTYYEQYF

d_call: TRBD1
clone_size: -
v_call: TRBV5-1
j_call: TRBJ1-1
cdr3_nt: TGCGCCAGCAGCTCCACTCCCAAGGGACAGGGATCGGGCACTGAAGCTTTCTTT
cdr3_aa: CASSSTPKGQGSGTEAFF

d_call: TRBD2
clone_size: -
v_call: TRBV6-2/TRBV6-3
j_call: TRBJ2-3
cdr3_nt: TGTGCCAGCAGCCCTGGACGGGGGGTCCTCACAGATACGCAGTATTTT
cdr3_aa: CASSPGRGVLTDTQYF

d_call: TRBD2
clone_size: -
v_call: TRBV7-9
j_call: TRBJ2-2
cdr3_nt: TGTGCCAGCGGTCGGACTAGCGGGGTCTGGGAGCTGTTTTTT
cdr3_aa: CASGRTSGVWELFF

d_call: -
clone_size: -
v_call: TRBV20-1
j_call: TRBJ2-1
cdr3_nt: TGCAGTGCTAGTAAGGGAGACTCCTACAATGAGCAGTTCTTC
cdr3_aa: CSASKGDSYNEQFF

d_call: TRBD1
clone_size: few
v_call: TRBV15
j_call: TRBJ2-1
cdr3_nt: TGTGCCACCAGCCGGGACAGGAGTTACAATGAGCAGTTCTTC
cdr3_aa: CATSRDRSYNEQFF

d_call: -
clone_size: -
v_call: TRBV29-1
j_call: TRBJ1-1
cdr3_nt: TGCAGCGTTCCTCATTACACTGAAGCTTTCTTT
cdr3_aa: CSVPHYTEAFF

d_call: -
clone_size: -
v_call: TRBV6-1
j_call: TRBJ1-5
cdr3_nt: TGTGCCAGCAGTGAGAATTGGAATCAGCCCCAGCATTTT
cdr3_aa: CASSENWNQPQHF

d_call: TRBD1
clone_size: -
v_call: TRBV6-5
j_call: TRBJ1-5
cdr3_nt: TGTGCCAGCAGTTACCAGACAGGGGATCAGCCCCAGCATTTT
cdr3_aa: CASSYQTGDQPQHF

d_call: -
clone_size: -
v_call: TRBV15
j_call: TRBJ1-5
cdr3_nt: TGTGCCACCAGCAGAGAGGGTCGCAATCAGCCCCAGCATTTT
cdr3_aa: CATSREGRNQPQHF

d_call: TRBD2
clone_size: -
v_call: TRBV5-4
j_call: TRBJ2-3
cdr3_nt: TGTGCCAGCAGCCCTTGGACTAGCGCCACAGATACGCAGTATTTT
cdr3_aa: CASSPWTSATDTQYF

d_call: -
clone_size: -
v_call: TRBV12-1
j_call: TRBJ2-7
cdr3_nt: TGTGCCAGCAGCTTTGTAGGTAGGGACCCTTACGAGCAGTACTTC
cdr3_aa: CASSFVGRDPYEQYF

d_call: -
clone_size: -
v_call: TRBV2
j_call: TRBJ2-7
cdr3_nt: TGTGCCAGCAGGAGGGAGGGGGGCTACGAGCAGTACTTC
cdr3_aa: CASRREGGYEQYF

d_call: TRBD1
clone_size: few
v_call: TRBV18
j_call: TRBJ1-1
cdr3_nt: TGTGCCAGCTCCCCTGGACAGGGAGACATCACTGAAGCTTTCTTT
cdr3_aa: CASSPGQGDITEAFF

d_call: -
clone_size: -
v_call: TRBV10-3
j_call: TRBJ1-5
cdr3_nt: TGTGCCATCAGTGAGTCGGGAGGACTCAATCAGCCCCAGCATTTT
cdr3_aa: CAISESGGLNQPQHF

d_call: -
clone_size: -
v_call: TRBV12-3/TRBV12-4
j_call: TRBJ1-5
cdr3_nt: TGTGCCAGCAGATATGGCAATCAGCCCCAGCATTTT
cdr3_aa: CASRYGNQPQHF

d_call: -
clone_size: -
v_call: TRBV6-6
j_call: TRBJ2-3
cdr3_nt: TGTGCCAGCAGTTATGCCGGGCTCTTCAAGGATACGCAGTATTTT
cdr3_aa: CASSYAGLFKDTQYF

d_call: TRBD1
clone_size: -
v_call: TRBV6-5
j_call: TRBJ2-5
cdr3_nt: TGTGCCAGCATGCGGACAGGTCTAGAGACCCAGTACTTC
cdr3_aa: CASMRTGLETQYF

d_call: -
clone_size: few
v_call: TRBV5-8
j_call: TRBJ2-7
cdr3_nt: TGTGCCAGCAGACGACGGTACTCCTACGAGCAGTACTTC
cdr3_aa: CASRRRYSYEQYF

d_call: TRBD2
clone_size: many
v_call: TRBV28
j_call: TRBJ2-7
cdr3_nt: TGTGCCAGCAGGATAACTAGCGGGGGCGCCTACGAGCAGTACTTC
cdr3_aa: CASRITSGGAYEQYF

d_call: -
clone_size: -
v_call: TRBV11-3
j_call: TRBJ1-1
cdr3_nt: TGTGCCAGCAGCCAGCTCGGGGCCCTTAACACTGAAGCTTTCTTT
cdr3_aa: CASSQLGALNTEAFF

d_call: -
clone_size: -
v_call: TRBV30
j_call: TRBJ2-5
cdr3_nt: TGTGCCTGGGGTAGGGCGGCCCTGCTGGGTGAGACCCAGTACTTC
cdr3_aa: CAWGRAALLGETQYF

d_call: -
clone_size: -
v_call: TRBV6-6
j_call: TRBJ1-1
cdr3_nt: TGTGCCAGCAGCCGAATACAGGGCGCCACTGAAGCTTTCTTT
cdr3_aa: CASSRIQGATEAFF

d_call: TRBD2
clone_size: -
v_call: TRBV6-1
j_call: TRBJ2-3
cdr3_nt: TGTGCCAGCAGTGAACTAGCGGGAGGGCCAGATACGCAGTATTTT
cdr3_aa: CASSELAGGPDTQYF

d_call: -
clone_size: -
v_call: TRBV5-4
j_call: TRBJ2-7
cdr3_nt: TGTGCCAGCAGCTCGGGACATTTCTACGAGCAGTACTTC
cdr3_aa: CASSSGHFYEQYF

d_call: TRBD1
clone_size: -
v_call: TRBV4-2
j_call: TRBJ2-4
cdr3_nt: TGTGCCAGCAGCCAAGAGACAGGGAGCTTGTCCATTCAGTACTTC
cdr3_aa: CASSQETGSLSIQYF

d_call: -
clone_size: once
v_call: TRBV7-9
j_call: TRBJ1-1
cdr3_nt: TGTGCCAGCAGCTTTAGAAACAGGGCCGCAGGGGCTTTCTTT
cdr3_aa: CASSFRNRAAGAFF

d_call: -
clone_size: -
v_call: TRBV5-1
j_call: TRBJ1-1
cdr3_nt: TGCGCCAGCAGCCTACTGGGGGTCCAGAACACTGAAGCTTTCTTT
cdr3_aa: CASSLLGVQNTEAFF

d_call: TRBD1
clone_size: -
v_call: TRBV6-2/TRBV6-3
j_call: TRBJ2-7
cdr3_nt: TGTGCCAGCAGTCGACAGGGCTACGAGCAGTACTTC
cdr3_aa: CASSRQGYEQYF

d_call: -
clone_size: few
v_call: TRBV7-3
j_call: TRBJ2-1
cdr3_nt: TGTGCCAGCAGTCCGAACGGCGAACACAATGAGCAGTTCTTC
cdr3_aa: CASSPNGEHNEQFF